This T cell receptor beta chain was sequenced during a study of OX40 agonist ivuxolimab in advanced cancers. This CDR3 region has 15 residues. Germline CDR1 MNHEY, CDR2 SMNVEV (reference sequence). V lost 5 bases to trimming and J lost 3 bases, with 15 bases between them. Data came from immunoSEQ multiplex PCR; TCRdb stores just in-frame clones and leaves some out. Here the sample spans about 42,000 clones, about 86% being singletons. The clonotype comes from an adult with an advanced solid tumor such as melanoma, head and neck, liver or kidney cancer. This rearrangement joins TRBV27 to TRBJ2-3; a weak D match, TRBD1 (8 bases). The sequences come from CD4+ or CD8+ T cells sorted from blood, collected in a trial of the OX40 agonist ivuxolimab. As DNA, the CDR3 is TGTGCCAGCAGTCCCGGACAGGGAGGGACAGATACGCAGTATTTT. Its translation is CASSPGQGGTDTQYF.